This TCR beta chain was captured by sequencing in a study of regulatory T cells in long-lasting Graves disease. Across the study: Over 5 years on antithyroid drugs plus positive TSH receptor antibodies marked Graves' disease as persistent.

Ten or more counts support this clonotype. TCR beta libraries were built with iRepertoire HTBI primers and Arm-PCR of CDR3 regions. Each CDR3 protein gets one entry after TCRdb re-called the multiplex PCR reads with MiXCR. The repertoire holds roughly 430,000 distinct CDR3 sequences, with around 20% as singletons. In germline, CDR1 is SNHLY, CDR2 FYNNEI. V was clipped by 3 bases and J by 5 bases, with 11 bases between them. This CDR3 contains 14 residues. The time point denotes: persistent/refractory GD, antithyroid drugs over 5 years with positive TRAb. Researchers made the TCR library from RNA that was extracted from PBMCs.

The sequence came from a female donor with Graves disease. The chain links TRBV2 to TRBJ1-5; D gene ambiguous. The sequencing used peripheral blood mononuclear cells (PBMCs), collected when the disease was refractory, from a patient treated with antithyroid drugs. The CDR3 nucleotides read TGTGCCAGCAGTGATTCCAAACGATATCAGCCCCAGCATTTT. It encodes CASSDSKRYQPQHF.